This TCR beta chain originates from a study of blood T cells in healthy people across ages. As for the study in general: About one barcoded beta molecule was captured per two T cells (by template switching).

The authors ran a second PCR of 7 to 11 cycles using a sample-barcoded 5' primer and a J-beta primer mix. All samples yielded 2.5 million or more CDR3-containing paired-end reads. Using its own MiXCR run on the 5' RACE reads, TCRdb lists one record per CDR3 protein. The table records roughly 2 million distinct CDR3 sequences, 49% of them present only once. As concerns this clonotype: What it recognizes is unknown.

The ends were cut back, 4 bases at V and 6 bases at J, with 21 bases in the middle. This CDR3 comprises 16 residues. Germline CDR1 and CDR2: SGHTA and FQGNSA. Whole-study results and caveats: Fewer expanded clones and more diversity marked long-lived versus aged donors.

Investigators took approximately 9.4 milliliters of peripheral blood from every donor. The sample comprised blood. The chain is built from TRBV7-2 and TRBJ1-2; D perhaps matches TRBD1 (5 bases). This receptor was taken from a woman in her thirties or forties in good health. The CDR3: CASSSRAGGLVNGYTF. In DNA form, the CDR3 reads TGTGCCAGCAGCTCCCGCGCGGGGGGATTGGTTAATGGCTACACCTTC.